These 25 T cell receptor beta chains share one sample of origin, sequenced in a study of T cell responses to AZD1222 COVID-19 vaccine. Some clones are missing from TCRdb's copy, which holds only in-frame ones; the method was immunoSEQ multiplex PCR. This repertoire shows tens of thousands of clones, 88% found once; its top ten account for 11%. The sequencing here drew on peripheral blood, taken on day 0 of AZD1222 vaccination. Receptor source: an adult in good health.

The chain joins TRBV28 to TRBJ1-1; D gene uncertain. The CDR3 is 11 amino acids. CDR1 is MDHEN, CDR2 SYDVKM, per germline. The ends were cut back, 11 bases at V and 1 base at J, with 8 bases in the middle. The CDR3 spells CAATGNTEAFF. CDR3 DNA: TGTGCCGCAACGGGGAACACTGAAGCTTTCTTT.

A few counts support this clone. The gene calls are TRBV6-1 and TRBJ2-1, with unresolved D. This CDR3 comprises 14 residues. V was shortened by 0 bases and J by 9 bases, with 12 bases between the two germline ends. Germline V lookup: CDR1 MNHNS, CDR2 SASEGT. The CDR3 DNA follows: TGTGCCAGCAGTGAAGCCCGCTCTACCAGTGAGCAGTTCTTC. Its protein is CASSEARSTSEQFF.

The rearrangement uses TRBV2 and TRBJ1-2, with TRBD1 identical over 9 bases. Trimming removed 6 bases from V and 6 bases from J; junction bases left unmatched: 8. This CDR3 spans 14 amino acids. CDR1 and CDR2 from the germline V gene are SNHLY and FYNNEI. In DNA form, the CDR3 reads TGTGCCAGCAGCCGCTTGGGACAGGGTAATGGCTACACCTTC. Amino acid sequence: CASSRLGQGNGYTF.

The chain combines TRBV5-6 with TRBJ2-2; D is undetermined. CDR1 is SGHDT and CDR2 is YYEEEE in the germline V gene. The V end lost 4 bases, the J end lost 7 bases, and 11 bases lay between the germline ends. The CDR3 has 13 residues. The CDR3 coding sequence is TGTGCCAGCAGCCCCCCAACCCTCGGGGAGCTGTTTTTT. Translated, it gives CASSPPTLGELFF. Together with reference TRBV5-6 and TRBJ2-2, the CDR3 gives the full variable domain: DAGVTQSPTHLIKTRGQQVTLRCSPKSGHDTVSWYQQALGQGPQFIFQYYEEEERQRGNFPDRFSGHQFPNYSSELNVNALLLGDSALYLCASSPPTLGELFFGEGSRLTVL.

The chain joins TRBV9 to TRBJ1-3, with D possibly matching TRBD1 (5 bases). The CDR3 extends over 15 amino acids. The V end was cut by 6 bases, the J end by 2 bases, with 15 bases between. Germline V lookup: CDR1 SGDLS, CDR2 YYNGEE. CDR3 bases: TGTGCCAGCAAGACGGGCACAGGTCCTGGAAACACCATATATTTT. Its translation: CASKTGTGPGNTIYF.

CDR3 DNA: TGTGCCAGCTCACCACCCGGGCGGGGGTTAAACCCTAGCGACGCCAAAAACATTCAGTACTTC. Encoded protein: CASSPPGRGLNPSDAKNIQYF. The genes are TRBV18 and TRBJ2-4; 7 nucleotides align to TRBD2. The V gene end was trimmed by 0 bases and the J gene end by 1 base; junction bases not matched to a gene: 18. This CDR3 contains 21 residues. Germline loops: CDR1 KGHSH, CDR2 LQKENI. Supplemented by reference TRBV18 and TRBJ2-4, the full variable domain reads NAGVMQNPRHLVRRRGQEARLRCSPMKGHSHVYWYRQLPEEGLKFMVYLQKENIIDESGMPKERFSAEFPKEGPSILRIQQVVRGDSAAYFCASSPPGRGLNPSDAKNIQYFGAGTRLSVL.

The chain is built from TRBV5-1 and TRBJ2-1; a possible D gene is TRBD2 (6 bases). V was trimmed by 4 bases and J by 0 bases, leaving 11 bases between them. Per germline, CDR1 SGHRS and CDR2 YFSETQ. This CDR3 has 15 amino acids. This chain's CDR3 is CASSLDGSSYNEQFF. CDR3 in DNA: TGCGCCAGCAGCCTGGACGGGAGCTCCTACAATGAGCAGTTCTTC.

The chain employs TRBV28 and TRBJ2-7; 8 bases are a match to TRBD1. Germline CDR1 and CDR2: MDHEN and SYDVKM. Trimming took 1 base from V and 9 from J; bases not matched to a gene: 2. The CDR3 runs 12 residues. The CDR3 bases are TGTGCCAGCAGTTTATCTGACAGGGGGCAGTACTTC. It is translated as CASSLSDRGQYF.

This clone was detected only a few times. The J gene is TRBJ1-6, the V gene TRBV19; 7 bases align to TRBD1. The CDR3 runs 16 residues. Unmatched junction bases numbered 12, after V lost 4 bases and J lost 9 bases. In germline, CDR1 is LNHDA, CDR2 SQIVND (reference sequence). The CDR3 nucleotides read TGTGCCAGTAGTAACCCCGAAACAGGGGAAGTTTCACCCCTCCACTTT. Translating it yields CASSNPETGEVSPLHF.

The chain joins TRBV10-3 to TRBJ2-3, with 11 bases aligning to TRBD2. The germline V gene encodes CDR1 ENHRY and CDR2 SYGVKD. CDR3 length: 15 amino acids. The V and J ends lost 2 bases and 6 bases, in that order; junction bases with no gene match: 4. The CDR3 sequence is CAISEQTSGKDTQYF. In nucleotides, the CDR3 is TGTGCCATCAGTGAGCAGACTAGCGGGAAGGATACGCAGTATTTT.

In this sample, this clone turned up a few times. V is TRBV6-5 and J is TRBJ1-2; 12 positions match TRBD1. The germline V gene encodes CDR1 MNHEY and CDR2 SVGAGI. Trimming removed 6 bases from V and 8 bases from J; junction bases left unmatched: 7. The CDR3 length is 14 residues. CDR3 nucleotides: TGTGCCAGCAGGGCCGGGACAGGGGGCAGGGGCTACACCTTC. It yields the protein CASRAGTGGRGYTF.

The rearrangement uses TRBV4-1 and TRBJ2-2, with D possibly being TRBD2 (5 bases). The CDR3 spans 17 residues. V lost 1 base, J lost 6 bases, and 18 bases lay in between. CDR1 is MGHRA and CDR2 is YSYEKL in the germline V gene. CDR3 bases: TGCGCCAGCAGCCAAGCAAGCGGACCAACACCCCCCGGGGAGCTGTTTTTT. Translating it yields CASSQASGPTPPGELFF.

The rearrangement links TRBV14 to TRBJ2-3; the match to TRBD2 covers 7 bases. Germline V lookup: CDR1 SGHDN, CDR2 FVKESK. The trim removed 5 bases at V and 8 bases at J, leaving 10 bases unmatched. The CDR3 loop spans 14 amino acids. The CDR3 sequence is CASSTLASSGTQYF. In nucleotides, the CDR3 is TGTGCCAGCAGCACACTAGCGTCGTCAGGTACGCAGTATTTT.

The V and J genes are TRBV11-2 and TRBJ1-3, with D possibly TRBD1 on 6 matching bases. The CDR3 extends over 14 amino acids. Germline V CDR1 and CDR2: SGHAT, FQNNGV. The V and J ends lost 3 bases and 4 bases respectively, with 10 bases between them. CDR3 loop: CASSFGQSGNTIYF. The CDR3 bases are TGTGCCAGCAGCTTTGGACAGTCCGGAAACACCATATATTTT.

This chain links TRBV5-4 with TRBJ2-7; D is tentatively TRBD1 or TRBD2 (5 bases each). The CDR3 sequence is 14 residues long. The germline CDR1 and CDR2 sequences are SGHNT and YYREEE (reference sequence). The germline V and J ends were trimmed by 7 bases and 0 bases, with 14 bases remaining between them. The CDR3 DNA reads TGTGCCAGCTCGCGACAAGGGACCTCCTACGAGCAGTACGTC. Translated: CASSRQGTSYEQYV.

This clone was counted once. The V call is TRBV18, the J call TRBJ2-1; D is uncertain. Germline loops: CDR1 KGHSH, CDR2 LQKENI. V was shortened by 2 bases and J by 12 bases, with 11 bases between the two germline ends. The CDR3 runs to 12 residues. CDR3 nucleotide sequence: TGTGCCAGCTCACCAACCACCATGGGGCAGTTCTTC. Its translation is CASSPTTMGQFF.

This chain joins TRBV14 and TRBJ1-1, with 7 bases fitting TRBD1. The germline V gene encodes CDR1 SGHDN and CDR2 FVKESK. Unmatched junction bases numbered 4, after V lost 4 bases and J lost 8 bases. This CDR3 is 12 amino acids long. The CDR3 loop is CASSRTGREAFF. In DNA form, the CDR3 reads TGTGCCAGCAGCCGGACAGGTCGCGAAGCTTTCTTT.

The chain has TRBV5-5 and TRBJ2-2; D is unclear. Germline CDR1 reads SGHKS; CDR2 reads YYEKEE (reference sequence). V lost 3 bases to trimming and J lost 3 bases, with 6 bases between them. The CDR3 extends over 13 amino acids. The chain's CDR3 is CASSSSHTGELFF. The CDR3, as DNA: TGTGCCAGCAGCTCGTCCCACACCGGGGAGCTGTTTTTT. Drawing the rest from reference TRBV5-5 and TRBJ2-2, the complete variable domain is DAGVTQSPTHLIKTRGQQVTLRCSPISGHKSVSWYQQVLGQGPQFIFQYYEKEERGRGNFPDRFSARQFPNYSSELNVNALLLGDSALYLCASSSSHTGELFFGEGSRLTVL.

The chain is built from TRBV7-6 and TRBJ2-7; no clear D gene. The V gene lost 0 bases and the J gene lost 5 bases, with 8 bases spanning the gap. CDR1 is SGHVS and CDR2 is FNYEAQ in the germline V gene. The CDR3 spans 13 residues. CDR3 DNA: TGTGCCAGCAGCTTAGCTGTTCGTGACGAGCAGTACTTC. It codes for CASSLAVRDEQYF.

The CDR3 DNA reads as TGTGCCAGCAGCGCGGGACGCCCAAGCACAGATACGCAGTATTTT. It encodes CASSAGRPSTDTQYF. V and J are TRBV5-4 and TRBJ2-3, with a tentative D call TRBD2 (6 bases). The CDR3 contains 15 residues. Germline lookup yields CDR1 SGHNT and CDR2 YYREEE (reference sequence). The ends were cut back, 4 bases at V and 0 bases at J, with 12 bases in the middle.

V gene TRBV18 combines with J gene TRBJ1-3; no definite D call. This CDR3 spans 15 amino acids. CDR1 and CDR2 from the germline V gene are KGHSH and LQKENI. Trimming removed 0 bases at V and 0 bases at J, with 6 bases between. The CDR3 DNA sequence: TGTGCCAGCTCACCACCCGTGTACTCTGGAAACACCATATATTTT. It encodes CASSPPVYSGNTIYF.

This chain uses TRBV14 with TRBJ1-6; TRBD1 aligns across 7 bases. The CDR3 has 14 amino acids. Germline-derived CDR1 and CDR2 are SGHDN and FVKESK. Trimming at V came to 3 bases and at J to 7 bases, leaving 3 bases not matched to a gene. CDR3 in amino acids: CASSQYRGNSPLHF. CDR3 DNA sequence: TGTGCCAGCAGCCAGTACAGGGGAAATTCACCCCTCCACTTT.

CDR3 coding DNA: TGTGCCAGCAGCCCCGGACAGGGTGACTATGGCTACACCTTC. The encoded protein is CASSPGQGDYGYTF. V gene TRBV11-2 combines with J gene TRBJ1-2; 8 positions agree with TRBD1. The ends lost 5 bases at V and 3 bases at J; junction bases unmatched: 5. Germline lookup yields CDR1 SGHAT and CDR2 FQNNGV. The CDR3 runs 14 residues.

The chain carries TRBV27 and TRBJ2-5, with 12 bases matching TRBD2. Germline values: CDR1 MNHEY, CDR2 SMNVEV (reference sequence). The V gene end was trimmed by 8 bases and the J gene end by 3 bases; junction bases not matched to a gene: 16. The CDR3 runs to 18 residues. CDR3 nucleotide sequence: TGTGCCAGCGCGCGCACGACTAGCGGGGGCCTGGAGGAAGAGACCCAGTACTTC. Protein product: CASARTTSGGLEEETQYF.

This chain links TRBV28 with TRBJ1-2; perhaps TRBD1 as D (5 bases). The CDR3 sequence is 13 residues long. V lost 3 bases and J lost 8, with 13 bases in between. The germline V gene encodes CDR1 MDHEN and CDR2 SYDVKM. CDR3 protein: CASSLSPGRGYTF. The CDR3 nucleotides are TGTGCCAGCAGTTTGAGTCCGGGGCGAGGCTACACCTTC.